This section outlines one TCR beta chain sequence together with its context. As yet, its antigen is unknown. Deep sequencing aimed at 1 in 200,000 to 1 in 1 million T cells' resolution. Only in-frame clones appear in the TCRdb table, and some are missing; sequencing was by immunoSEQ multiplex PCR. The data contain around 130,000 clones, around four fifths of them singletons. The data belong to a study of cytotoxic CD8 clonotypes in ibrutinib-treated CLL. Findings and caveats of the study: Public clonotypes proved infrequent, and on treatment they shrank or remained steady. Against age-matched healthy donors, baseline clonality ran higher and tracked circulating CD8+ T-cell counts.

The CDR3 loop spans 13 amino acids. V was shortened by 5 bases and J by 7 bases, with 11 bases between the two germline ends. Germline loops: CDR1 SGHTA, CDR2 FQGNSA. The sequencing here drew on PBMCs, taken after 24 months of ibrutinib treatment. The sequence came from a human donor with chronic lymphocytic leukemia. The chain links TRBV7-2 to TRBJ2-2; D is unresolved. This CDR3 is CASSPFVRGELFF. CDR3 in DNA: TGTGCCAGCAGCCCTTTTGTCCGCGGGGAGCTGTTTTTT.